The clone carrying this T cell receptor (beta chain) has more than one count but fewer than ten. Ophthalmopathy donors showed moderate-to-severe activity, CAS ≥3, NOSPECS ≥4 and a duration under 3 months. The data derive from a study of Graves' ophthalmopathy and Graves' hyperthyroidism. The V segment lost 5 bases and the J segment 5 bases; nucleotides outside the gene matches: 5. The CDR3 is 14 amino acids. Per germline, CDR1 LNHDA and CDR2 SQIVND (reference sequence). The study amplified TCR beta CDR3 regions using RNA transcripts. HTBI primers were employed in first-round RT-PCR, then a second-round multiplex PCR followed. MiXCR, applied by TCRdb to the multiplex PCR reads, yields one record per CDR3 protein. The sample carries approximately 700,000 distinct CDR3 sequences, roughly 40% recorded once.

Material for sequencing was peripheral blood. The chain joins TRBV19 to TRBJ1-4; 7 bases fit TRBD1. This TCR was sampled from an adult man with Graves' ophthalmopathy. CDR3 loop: CASSAGQRNEKLFF. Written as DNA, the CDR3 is TGTGCCAGTAGTGCGGGACAGCGGAATGAAAAACTGTTTTTT.